These 12 T cell receptor beta chains originate from one sample sequenced in a study of blood T cell repertoires in COVID-19. Only in-frame clones appear in the TCRdb table, and some are missing; sequencing was by immunoSEQ multiplex PCR. The top ten clones hold over 3% of a sample with 200,000 to 250,000 clones, 86% of them seen once. Sequencing was done on a sample of PBMCs or T cells enriched from blood (not recorded which). Receptor source: a woman aged 40 to 50 with acute COVID-19.

This chain joins TRBV7-9 and TRBJ1-3; possible D gene TRBD1, 5 bases. Deletions cut 3 bases from V and 4 bases from J, with 10 bases between. CDR3 size: 14 residues. Germline V gene data show CDR1 as SEHNR and CDR2 as FQNEAQ (reference sequence). CDR3 nucleotides: TGTGCCAGCAGCTTGTCAGGGATGGGAAACACCATATATTTT. Residues: CASSLSGMGNTIYF.

The chain links TRBV5-1 to TRBJ1-1, with D possibly TRBD1 on 6 matching bases. Germline assignment: CDR1 SGHRS and CDR2 YFSETQ. The CDR3 has 16 residues. Trimming removed 1 base from V and 0 bases from J, with 13 bases in between. The CDR3 here is CASSLNIRTVNTEAFF. The CDR3 bases are TGCGCCAGCAGCTTGAATATCAGGACAGTGAACACTGAAGCTTTCTTT.

The CDR3 spells CASSHTGAPTEAFF. Here the CDR3 DNA reads TGTGCCAGCAGCCATACAGGGGCTCCCACTGAAGCTTTCTTT. V is TRBV7-2 and J is TRBJ1-1, with 7 bases aligning to TRBD1. V trimming: 5 bases; J trimming: 4 bases; junction bases outside the gene matches: 7. The CDR3 totals 14 residues. Germline V gives CDR1 SGHTA, CDR2 FQGNSA.

CDR3 in DNA: TGTGCCAGCAGCTTAAGGGATCGGGAGGTGAGTGAGCAGTTCTTC. As protein: CASSLRDREVSEQFF. The chain carries TRBV11-3 and TRBJ2-1; the match to TRBD2 covers 7 bases. This CDR3 region has 15 residues. V lost 2 bases and J lost 9; bases outside the gene matches: 10. Germline CDR1 reads SGHNT; CDR2 reads YENEEA.

J is TRBJ1-5 and V is TRBV2; possible D gene TRBD1, 5 bases. The germline V and J ends were trimmed by 0 bases and 7 bases, with 7 bases remaining between them. Germline assignment: CDR1 SNHLY and CDR2 FYNNEI. The CDR3 covers 13 residues. The CDR3 region is CASSEARAQPQHF. Written as DNA, the CDR3 is TGTGCCAGCAGTGAAGCCAGGGCCCAGCCCCAGCATTTT.

The rearrangement uses TRBV27 and TRBJ1-5, with D unresolved. V shed 3 bases and J shed 3 bases, with 12 bases lying between them. The V gene's germline CDR1 is MNHEY and CDR2 SMNVEV (reference sequence). The CDR3 is 15 residues long. Here the CDR3 DNA reads TGTGCCAGCAGTTTTATTAGAGAAACCAATCAGCCCCAGCATTTT. It codes for CASSFIRETNQPQHF.

The chain uses TRBV6-5 and TRBJ1-1, with 11 nucleotides matching TRBD1. Looked up from germline, CDR1 is MNHEY and CDR2 is SVGAGI. Germline trimming cut 0 bases from V and 11 bases from J; bases unmatched to any gene: 8. The CDR3 runs 15 residues. The CDR3 loop is CASSYSEGQGASAFF. In DNA form, the CDR3 reads TGTGCCAGCAGTTACTCTGAAGGACAGGGGGCTAGTGCTTTCTTT.

This clone has just one count. The chain has TRBV19 and TRBJ1-4, with 8 bases matching TRBD1. Trimming at V came to 10 bases and at J to 6 bases, leaving 10 bases not matched to a gene. The CDR3 is 14 residues long. Germline V lookup: CDR1 LNHDA, CDR2 SQIVND (reference sequence). The CDR3: CATQPRQGYEKLFF. The DNA for the CDR3 is TGTGCCACTCAACCGAGACAGGGGTATGAAAAACTGTTTTTT.

This clone appeared a single time. The rearrangement links TRBV7-9 to TRBJ1-5; TRBD1 might be the D (5 bases). CDR3 length: 14 amino acids. V gave up 0 bases and J gave up 6 bases, with 9 bases separating them. Germline V CDR1 and CDR2: SEHNR, FQNEAQ (reference sequence). The CDR3 DNA reads TGTGCCAGCAGCTTAGCTGTGGGGGGTCAGCCCCAGCATTTT. Residues: CASSLAVGGQPQHF.

The chain couples TRBV13 to TRBJ1-2; 7 bases map to TRBD1. Unmatched junction bases numbered 9, after V lost 3 bases and J lost 8 bases. CDR1 is PRHDT, CDR2 FYEKMQ, per germline (reference sequence). The CDR3 runs 14 residues. DNA of the CDR3: TGTGCCAGCAGCTTGACAGGGACTGGTGGGGGCTACACCTTC. The encoded protein is CASSLTGTGGGYTF.

The chain joins TRBV18 to TRBJ1-1; D gene ambiguous. The germline V gene has CDR1 KGHSH and CDR2 LQKENI. The V gene lost 2 bases and the J gene lost 1 base, with 8 bases spanning the gap. CDR3 length: 14 residues. CDR3 region: CASSPNYRNTEAFF. CDR3 in DNA: TGTGCCAGCTCACCAAATTACAGGAACACTGAAGCTTTCTTT.

The chain uses TRBV29-1 and TRBJ1-1; tentative D call: TRBD1 (5 bases). The CDR3 is 14 amino acids. In germline, CDR1 is SQVTM, CDR2 ANQGSEA. V was trimmed by 4 bases and J by 0 bases, leaving 12 bases between them. The CDR3 here is CSVVPGLMNTEAFF. The CDR3 DNA sequence: TGCAGCGTTGTACCGGGACTCATGAACACTGAAGCTTTCTTT.